This TCR beta chain originates from a study of multiple sclerosis patients with progressive multifocal leukoencephalopathy. Here immunoSEQ multiplex PCR was the method, and the copy in TCRdb shows in-frame clones only, minus some. Counted here are some 31,000 clones, about 88% occurring once; the ten biggest clones make up 3.2%. The CDR3 sequence is 13 residues long. V was clipped by 5 bases and J by 8 bases, with 14 bases between them. The germline V gene has CDR1 SGHTS and CDR2 YDEGEE. Study-wide points: In most PML patients, TRB repertoires appeared less diverse by entropy.

Time point: time of PML onset. Concerning this clone itself: The antigen is undetermined.

The clonotype was recovered from a human donor with progressive multifocal leukoencephalopathy. The gene calls are TRBV5-8 and TRBJ2-1; a weak D match, TRBD2 (6 bases). The specimen was PBMCs, collected from a patient treated with natalizumab. DNA of the CDR3: TGTGCCAGCAGTCAAGCACTAGCATATGAGCAGTTCTTC. Amino acid sequence: CASSQALAYEQFF.